This paragraph covers one T cell receptor beta chain sequence. The antigen is not known. Method: immunoSEQ multiplex PCR; TCRdb's copy keeps in-frame clones and lacks some. The top ten clones hold around 16% of a sample with about 97,000 clones, approximately 90% of them seen once. The data originate from a study of graft-versus-host responses after intestinal transplantation. Study at large: Following induction with anti-thymocyte globulin, all recipients were given tacrolimus and steroids for two to three years.

The V gene lost 0 bases and the J gene lost 8 bases, with 16 bases spanning the gap. CDR1 is SQVTM, CDR2 ANQGSEA, per germline. The CDR3 loop spans 14 amino acids. Regarding the study as a whole: Peak GvH clone levels in circulation were associated with early post-transplant HvG declines.

The source of this sequence is a human patient who received an intestinal transplant, so some T cells may come from the graft donor. The source material was PBMCs, sampled approximately 420 days after intestinal transplant. The chain employs TRBV29-1 and TRBJ1-2; D possibly corresponds to TRBD1 (5 bases). CDR3 in DNA: TGCAGCGTTGAAGATCTCTGGGGGACTGGCGGCTACACCTTC. It encodes CSVEDLWGTGGYTF.